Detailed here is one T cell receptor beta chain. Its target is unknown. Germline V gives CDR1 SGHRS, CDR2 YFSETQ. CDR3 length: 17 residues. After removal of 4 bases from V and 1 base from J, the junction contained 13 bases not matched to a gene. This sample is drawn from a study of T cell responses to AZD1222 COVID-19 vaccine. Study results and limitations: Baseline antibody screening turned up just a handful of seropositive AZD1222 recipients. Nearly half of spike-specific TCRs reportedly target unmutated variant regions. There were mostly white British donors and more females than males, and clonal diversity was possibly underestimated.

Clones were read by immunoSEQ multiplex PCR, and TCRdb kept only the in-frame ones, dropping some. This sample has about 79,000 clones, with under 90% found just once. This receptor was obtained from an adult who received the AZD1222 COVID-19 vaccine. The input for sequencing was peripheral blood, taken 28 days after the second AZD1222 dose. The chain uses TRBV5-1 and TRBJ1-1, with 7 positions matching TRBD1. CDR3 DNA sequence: TGCGCCAGCAGCCCTATCGCAATCCGGGACAGGAACACTGAAGCTTTCTTT. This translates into CASSPIAIRDRNTEAFF.